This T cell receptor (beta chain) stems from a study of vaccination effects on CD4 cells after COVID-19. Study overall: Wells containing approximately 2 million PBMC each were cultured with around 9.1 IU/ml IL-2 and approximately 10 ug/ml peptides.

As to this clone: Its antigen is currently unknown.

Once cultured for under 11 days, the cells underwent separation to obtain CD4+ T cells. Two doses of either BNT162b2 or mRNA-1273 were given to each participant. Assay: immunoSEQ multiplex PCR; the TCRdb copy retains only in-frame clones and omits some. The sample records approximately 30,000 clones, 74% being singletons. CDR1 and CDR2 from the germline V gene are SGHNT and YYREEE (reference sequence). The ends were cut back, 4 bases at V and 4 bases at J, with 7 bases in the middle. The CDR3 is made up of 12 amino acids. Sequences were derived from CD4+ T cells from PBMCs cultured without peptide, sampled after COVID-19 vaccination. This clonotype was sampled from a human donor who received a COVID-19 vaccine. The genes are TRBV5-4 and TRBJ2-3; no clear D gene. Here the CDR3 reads CASSPVSDTQYF. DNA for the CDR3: TGTGCCAGCAGCCCAGTGTCAGATACGCAGTATTTT.